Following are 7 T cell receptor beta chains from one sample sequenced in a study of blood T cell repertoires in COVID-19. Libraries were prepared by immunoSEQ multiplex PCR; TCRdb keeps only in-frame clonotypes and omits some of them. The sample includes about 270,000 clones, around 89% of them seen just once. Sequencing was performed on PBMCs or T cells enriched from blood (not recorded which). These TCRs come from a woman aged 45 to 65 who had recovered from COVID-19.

The CDR3 sequence is CTSSQDRPGDETDTQYF. Written as DNA, the CDR3 is TGCACCAGCAGCCAAGATCGACCGGGAGATGAAACAGATACGCAGTATTTT. The chain has TRBV1 and TRBJ2-3; the table's D call of TRBD2 was not tested on the DNA. TRBV1 represents a pseudogene. This CDR3 contains 17 residues.

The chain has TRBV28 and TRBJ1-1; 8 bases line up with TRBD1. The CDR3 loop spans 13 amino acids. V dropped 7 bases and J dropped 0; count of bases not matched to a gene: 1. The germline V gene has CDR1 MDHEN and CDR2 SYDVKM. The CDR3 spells CASMDRVNTEAFF. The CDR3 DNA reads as TGTGCCAGCATGGACAGGGTGAACACTGAAGCTTTCTTT.

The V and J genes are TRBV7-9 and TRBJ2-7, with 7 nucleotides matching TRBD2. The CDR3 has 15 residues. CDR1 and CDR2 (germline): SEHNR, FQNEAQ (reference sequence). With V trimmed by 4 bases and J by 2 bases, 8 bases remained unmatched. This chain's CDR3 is CASSSNLADTYEQYF. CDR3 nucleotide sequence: TGTGCCAGCAGCTCCAACCTAGCGGATACCTACGAGCAGTACTTC.

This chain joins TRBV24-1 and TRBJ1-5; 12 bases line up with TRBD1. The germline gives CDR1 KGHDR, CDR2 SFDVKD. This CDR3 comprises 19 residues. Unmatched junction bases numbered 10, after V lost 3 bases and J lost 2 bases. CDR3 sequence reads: CATSDLGQGATGGNQPQHF. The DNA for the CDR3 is TGTGCCACCAGTGATCTGGGACAGGGGGCTACGGGTGGCAATCAGCCCCAGCATTTT.

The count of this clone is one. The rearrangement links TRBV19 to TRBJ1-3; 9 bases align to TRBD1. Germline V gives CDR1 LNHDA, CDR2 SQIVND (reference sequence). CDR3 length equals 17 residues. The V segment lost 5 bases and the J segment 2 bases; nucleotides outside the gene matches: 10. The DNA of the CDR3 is TGTGCCAGTAGTCCGTCGGACAGGGGACGGCCTGGAAACACCATATATTTT. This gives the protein CASSPSDRGRPGNTIYF.

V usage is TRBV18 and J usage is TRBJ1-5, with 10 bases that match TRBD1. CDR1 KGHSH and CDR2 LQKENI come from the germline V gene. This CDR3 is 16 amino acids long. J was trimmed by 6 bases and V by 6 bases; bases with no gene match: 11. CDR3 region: CASSSSGTGVFQPQHF. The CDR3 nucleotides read TGTGCCAGCTCGTCCTCCGGGACAGGGGTTTTTCAGCCCCAGCATTTT.

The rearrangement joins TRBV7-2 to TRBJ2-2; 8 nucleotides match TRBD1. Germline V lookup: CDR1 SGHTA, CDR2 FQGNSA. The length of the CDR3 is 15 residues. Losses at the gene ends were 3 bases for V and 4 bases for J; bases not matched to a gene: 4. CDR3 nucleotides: TGTGCCAGCAGCTTGGGGACAGGTTTCACCGGGGAGCTGTTTTTT. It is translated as CASSLGTGFTGELFF.